A single sample is the source of the 11 T cell receptor beta chains below, sequenced in a study of cytomegalovirus exposure and HLA in healthy donors. Primers: 60 Vbeta forward and 13 Jbeta reverse. Profiled with immunoSEQ multiplex PCR; TCRdb holds only in-frame clones, not every one. Here the sample spans over 85,000 clones, 65% to 85% being singletons. The sequenced material came from PBMCs. These receptors came from a man in his forties or fifties in good health and CMV-seronegative.

The chain carries TRBV18 and TRBJ2-2, with D possibly being TRBD2 (6 bases). The V gene lost 2 bases and the J gene lost 1 base, with 11 bases spanning the gap. Germline CDR1 KGHSH, CDR2 LQKENI. The CDR3 runs to 16 residues. The DNA for the CDR3 is TGTGCCAGCTCACCAAGCCAGGGAGGGAACACCGGGGAGCTGTTTTTT. The encoded protein is CASSPSQGGNTGELFF.

This clone was seen a handful of times. The genes are TRBV28 and TRBJ1-4, with a weak D call TRBD1 (6 bases). The V end was cut by 8 bases, the J end by 5 bases, with 12 bases between. The CDR3 consists of 13 residues. CDR1 is MDHEN and CDR2 is SYDVKM in the germline V gene. The CDR3: CASAGVKNEKLFF. The CDR3 coding sequence is TGTGCCAGCGCAGGGGTTAAAAATGAAAAACTGTTTTTT.

In DNA, the CDR3 is TGTGCCAGTACCCGGCAGCAGCGCACTGAAGCTTTCTTT. As protein: CASTRQQRTEAFF. The chain combines TRBV19 with TRBJ1-1; no clear D gene. V was trimmed by 7 bases and J by 4 bases, leaving 13 bases between them. The CDR3 totals 13 residues. Per the germline V gene, CDR1 is LNHDA and CDR2 is SQIVND (reference sequence).

The V and J genes are TRBV7-3 and TRBJ2-5; a possible D gene is TRBD2 (6 bases). Germline V gene lookup returns CDR1 SGHTA and CDR2 FQGTGA. CDR3 length equals 13 residues. Trimming stripped 2 bases from V and 3 bases from J, with 7 bases between. The CDR3 DNA reads as TGTGCCAGCAGCTTAGGCGGGGAAGAGACCCAGTACTTC. It yields the protein CASSLGGEETQYF.

The V and J genes are TRBV5-5 and TRBJ2-2; 9 bases are a match to TRBD2. This CDR3 is built from 15 residues. The trim removed 4 bases at V and 3 bases at J, leaving 4 bases unmatched. The germline gives CDR1 SGHKS, CDR2 YYEKEE (reference sequence). Here the CDR3 DNA reads TGTGCCAGCAGCATTAGCGGGAGTGACACCGGGGAGCTGTTTTTT. Its protein product is CASSISGSDTGELFF.

This clone was recorded only once. The V call is TRBV5-4, the J call TRBJ2-1, with 11 bases aligning to TRBD2. J gave up 5 bases and V 3 bases, and 4 bases lay outside the gene matches. The CDR3 runs 15 residues. Germline lookup yields CDR1 SGHNT and CDR2 YYREEE (reference sequence). The CDR3 here is CASSYTSGGDNEQFF. The CDR3 DNA reads TGTGCCAGCAGCTATACTAGCGGGGGAGACAATGAGCAGTTCTTC.

This clone came up once. The chain is built from TRBV19 and TRBJ2-6; D is undetermined. V dropped 10 bases and J dropped 0 bases, with 4 bases sitting between them. This CDR3 is built from 12 residues. Looked up from germline, CDR1 is LNHDA and CDR2 is SQIVND (reference sequence). CDR3: CATSSGANVLTF. The CDR3 DNA reads as TGTGCCACCTCCTCTGGGGCCAACGTCCTGACTTTC.

This chain joins TRBV10-2 and TRBJ2-5; 8 nucleotides agree with TRBD1. Germline V lookup: CDR1 WSHSY, CDR2 SAAADI. The V segment lost 5 bases and the J segment 4 bases; nucleotides outside the gene matches: 3. CDR3 length: 13 residues. The CDR3 here is CASSNGQGETQYF. The CDR3 bases are TGCGCCAGCAGTAATGGACAGGGAGAGACCCAGTACTTC.

The chain joins TRBV11-3 to TRBJ2-1; 11 bases are a match to TRBD2. The V gene end was trimmed by 5 bases and the J gene end by 9 bases; junction bases not matched to a gene: 3. CDR1 is SGHNT and CDR2 is YENEEA in the germline V gene. The CDR3 covers 13 residues. The chain's CDR3 is CASSLLAGVEQFF. CDR3 nucleotide sequence: TGTGCCAGCAGCCTACTAGCGGGAGTTGAGCAGTTCTTC.

The chain uses TRBV30 and TRBJ2-1; 8 bases are a match to TRBD1. CDR1 is GTSNPN and CDR2 is SVGIG in the germline V gene (reference sequence). This CDR3 has 15 residues. J gave up 5 bases and V 0 bases, and 6 bases lay outside the gene matches. The CDR3 DNA sequence: TGTGCCTGGAGTGTCCCCAGGGGGCGTAACAATGAGCAGTTCTTC. Translation gives CAWSVPRGRNNEQFF. Complete variable domain (other parts from reference TRBV30 and TRBJ2-1): SQTIHQWPATLVQPVGSPLSLECTVEGTSNPNLYWYRQAAGRGLQLLFYSVGIGQISSEVPQNLSASRPQDRQFILSSKKLLLSDSGFYLCAWSVPRGRNNEQFFGPGTRLTVL.

The chain has TRBV28 and TRBJ1-3, with TRBD1 as a possible D gene (6 bases). V shed 4 bases and J shed 0 bases, with 13 bases lying between them. Germline CDR1 MDHEN, CDR2 SYDVKM. The CDR3 covers 16 residues. The CDR3 spells CASSSGQIHSGNTIYF. CDR3 nucleotides: TGTGCCAGCAGTTCCGGACAGATCCACTCTGGAAACACCATATATTTT.